A selection of T cell receptor beta chains follows, all from one sample in a study of naive and memory T cell subsets. MiXCR, run by TCRdb on the UMI-ligation and nested PCR reads, gives a single entry per CDR3 protein. Altogether more than 4,500 distinct CDR3 sequences are present, around 7% being singletons, with the ten largest covering 45% to 50%. Material: effector memory CD8+ T cells from blood. Receptors originate from a human donor in good health. Both conserved end residues are part of each CDR3. A D gene is named only where the DNA matches it firmly. Where a row states a size, it is once, few, many or the class of an expanded clone; other rows omit it.

CDR3nt	CDR3aa	len	d_gene	v_gene	j_gene	abundance
TGTGCCAGCAGACTGAGCGGGAGGGCCAGAGATGAGCAGTTCTTC	CASRLSGRARDEQFF	15	TRBD2	TRBV7-8	TRBJ2-1	many
TGCGCCAGCAGCCAAGAAACGGGCTCTGGGGCCAACGTCCTGACTTTC	CASSQETGSGANVLTF	16	-	TRBV4-3	TRBJ2-6	many
TGTGCCAGCAGTGACGGGAGCGGGAGTGGGGCAGATACGCAGTATTTT	CASSDGSGSGADTQYF	16	TRBD2	TRBV6-4	TRBJ2-3	-
TGTGCCAGCAGCCCAGGGACTAGCGGGCGGACAGATACGCAGTATTTT	CASSPGTSGRTDTQYF	16	TRBD2	TRBV7-9	TRBJ2-3	medium-sized
TGCGCCAGCAGTCACGCAGGGGGCGAGGTGGAGACCCAGTACTTC	CASSHAGGEVETQYF	15	TRBD1	TRBV23-1	TRBJ2-5	medium-sized
TGTGCCAGCACAAAGGGACAGGAGCATCAGCCCCAGCATTTT	CASTKGQEHQPQHF	14	TRBD1	TRBV6-2/TRBV6-3	TRBJ1-5	large
TGCGCCAGCAGCCAAGATTGGGGAGTTAATGAAAAACTGTTTTTT	CASSQDWGVNEKLFF	15	-	TRBV4-3	TRBJ1-4	few
TGCAGTGCTAGGGTTGAGGGGCTCCTCACTGAAGCTTTCTTT	CSARVEGLLTEAFF	14	-	TRBV20-1	TRBJ1-1	many
TGTGCCAGCAGCCCCGGGAGGGACAGGGGGACAGATACGCAGTATTTT	CASSPGRDRGTDTQYF	16	TRBD1	TRBV5-6	TRBJ2-3	many
TGTGCCAGCAGCTTAGCGGCCAGCACAGATACGCAGTATTTT	CASSLAASTDTQYF	14	-	TRBV7-8	TRBJ2-3	large
TGTGCCAGCAGCCCGGGACTAGCGGGGGACTACAATGAGCAGTTCTTC	CASSPGLAGDYNEQFF	16	TRBD2	TRBV4-2	TRBJ2-1	few
TGTGCCAGCAGTCATTCCTACGAGCAGTACTTC	CASSHSYEQYF	11	-	TRBV12-3/TRBV12-4	TRBJ2-7	-
TGTGCCAGCAGCCAAGGGGACGGCGGGGGGCCCGGACCCGATGAAGAGACCCAGTACTTC	CASSQGDGGGPGPDEETQYF	20	TRBD2	TRBV3-1	TRBJ2-5	many
TGCAGTGCTAGTTTCTCGGATTACACTGAAGCTTTCTTT	CSASFSDYTEAFF	13	-	TRBV20-1	TRBJ1-1	-
TGCAGTGGGGGGAGCGGGCTTGGGGCAGATACGCAGTATTTT	CSGGSGLGADTQYF	14	-	TRBV20-1	TRBJ2-3	medium-sized
TGTGCCAGCAGTGACTCCGCAGGTAGCACAGATACGCAGTATTTT	CASSDSAGSTDTQYF	15	-	TRBV6-4	TRBJ2-3	many
TGTGCCAGTGGAGGGGGGAGCGAGAACGAGCAGTACTTC	CASGGGSENEQYF	13	-	TRBV9	TRBJ2-7	few
TGTGCCAGCAGTACTAGTCCGGGCCGCAATCAGCCCCAGCATTTT	CASSTSPGRNQPQHF	15	-	TRBV27	TRBJ1-5	-
TGTGCCAGCAGCCAAGCCGGGAGAGAGGGCTATCAGCCCCAGCATTTT	CASSQAGREGYQPQHF	16	-	TRBV4-2	TRBJ1-5	many
TGTGCCAGCAGTTTGATAGGGACTAGCGGGGGCCCCACAGATACGCAGTATTTT	CASSLIGTSGGPTDTQYF	18	TRBD2	TRBV12-3/TRBV12-4	TRBJ2-3	many
TGTGCCAGCAGCCTGAATCCGGACAGGGTTAATTCACCCCTCCACTTT	CASSLNPDRVNSPLHF	16	TRBD1	TRBV4-2	TRBJ1-6	many
TGTGCCAGCAGTTATTTCTCTCTTTTCTCCGGCTCGTTATCCTACAATGAGCAGTTCTTC	CASSYFSLFSGSLSYNEQFF	20	-	TRBV6-6	TRBJ2-1	-
TGCAGTGCTAGAGATTTGGGGGGCACTGAAGCTTTCTTT	CSARDLGGTEAFF	13	-	TRBV20-1	TRBJ1-1	many
TGCGCCAGCAGCGCTAACCCCTCGGACAGTGAGCAGTTCTTC	CASSANPSDSEQFF	14	-	TRBV4-3	TRBJ2-1	-
TGCAGTGCTCCGGACAGGGGAGGTGGGTCCAACGTCCTGACTTTC	CSAPDRGGGSNVLTF	15	TRBD1	TRBV20-1	TRBJ2-6	-
TGTGCCAGCAGCCAAGTCCCGGGAGAGGCTCAGCCCCAGCATTTT	CASSQVPGEAQPQHF	15	-	TRBV4-2	TRBJ1-5	many
TGTGCCAGCAGTTCAGGACAGGTTTCCCCCGGGGAGCTGTTTTTT	CASSSGQVSPGELFF	15	TRBD1	TRBV2	TRBJ2-2	-
TGTGCCATCAGTGAGTCGGTCGAAGCTTTCTTT	CAISESVEAFF	11	-	TRBV10-3	TRBJ1-1	few
TGTGCCAGCAGTCATGGAGGGATGGGCGGAAACACCATATATTTT	CASSHGGMGGNTIYF	15	-	TRBV27	TRBJ1-3	many
TGTGCCAGCAGTGAGGGGGGGACAGCAGCAGATACGCAGTATTTT	CASSEGGTAADTQYF	15	-	TRBV6-4	TRBJ2-3	many
TGTGCCAGCAGCCAAGGTAGTGGCACAGATACGCAGTATTTT	CASSQGSGTDTQYF	14	-	TRBV7-8	TRBJ2-3	many
TGTGCCAGCAGCCCCCTGCCGGTTAGGGAGCTCTCCTACGAGCAGTACTTC	CASSPLPVRELSYEQYF	17	-	TRBV5-4	TRBJ2-7	few
TGTGCCAGCAGCTTGGACTCCTATGGCTACACCTTC	CASSLDSYGYTF	12	-	TRBV11-2	TRBJ1-2	many
TGTGCCAGCAGCTTCGGGTCGGGCGGTGAGACCCAGTACTTC	CASSFGSGGETQYF	14	-	TRBV11-2	TRBJ2-5	many
TGCGCCAGCAGCCAAGTAGGGAACGGGGAGCTGTTTTTT	CASSQVGNGELFF	13	-	TRBV4-3	TRBJ2-2	medium-sized
TGTGCCAGCAGTGAAGGGTCAGGGACCGGGGAGCTGTTTTTT	CASSEGSGTGELFF	14	-	TRBV6-1	TRBJ2-2	-
TGCAGTGCTAGGGGTCAGTTCTACGAGCAGTACTTC	CSARGQFYEQYF	12	-	TRBV20-1	TRBJ2-7	many
TGCAGTGCTACCGCTCTAGAAAACCTAGCGGGAGGAGGAAATAATGAGCAGTTCTTC	CSATALENLAGGGNNEQFF	19	TRBD2	TRBV20-1	TRBJ2-1	many
TGTGCCAGCAGTTCCATTTTAGGGGACAGGGTCGGTGGTGGCACTAATGAAAAACTGTTTTTT	CASSSILGDRVGGGTNEKLFF	21	TRBD1	TRBV12-3/TRBV12-4	TRBJ1-4	many
TGTGCCAGCAGCTTAAATGGTGGGGATAGGGAGCAGTTCTTC	CASSLNGGDREQFF	14	-	TRBV7-3	TRBJ2-1	-
TGCAGTGCTAGAAGGCTAGCGGAAAGCACAGATACGCAGTATTTT	CSARRLAESTDTQYF	15	TRBD2	TRBV20-1	TRBJ2-3	many
TGCAGTGCTAGAGATCGCACTGACAATGAGCAGTTCTTC	CSARDRTDNEQFF	13	-	TRBV20-1	TRBJ2-1	once
TGTGCCAGCTCACCCCTAGGGGGACTCCCCGCGGTCGAGCAGTTCTTC	CASSPLGGLPAVEQFF	16	-	TRBV18	TRBJ2-1	many
TGTGCCAGCAGTTCAGGGGATAGCGGAGATACGCAGTATTTT	CASSSGDSGDTQYF	14	-	TRBV6-4	TRBJ2-3	-
TGCGCCAGCAGCCAAGATCTGGCTAGCGGGGCAGATACGCAGTATTTT	CASSQDLASGADTQYF	16	TRBD2	TRBV4-3	TRBJ2-3	-
TGTGCCAGCAGTGTCCAAGCGGGAGCGGGAGAGCAGTTCTTC	CASSVQAGAGEQFF	14	TRBD2	TRBV6-4	TRBJ2-1	many
TGTGCCAGCAGTGGGGGACAGGTCTCAGATACGCAGTATTTT	CASSGGQVSDTQYF	14	TRBD1	TRBV28	TRBJ2-3	many
TGTGCCAGCAGTGAAGTTGGATACTACGAGCAGTACTTC	CASSEVGYYEQYF	13	-	TRBV6-1	TRBJ2-7	-
TGTGCCAGCAGTGGCCGGGGGGAATCACCCCTCCACTTT	CASSGRGESPLHF	13	-	TRBV27	TRBJ1-6	many